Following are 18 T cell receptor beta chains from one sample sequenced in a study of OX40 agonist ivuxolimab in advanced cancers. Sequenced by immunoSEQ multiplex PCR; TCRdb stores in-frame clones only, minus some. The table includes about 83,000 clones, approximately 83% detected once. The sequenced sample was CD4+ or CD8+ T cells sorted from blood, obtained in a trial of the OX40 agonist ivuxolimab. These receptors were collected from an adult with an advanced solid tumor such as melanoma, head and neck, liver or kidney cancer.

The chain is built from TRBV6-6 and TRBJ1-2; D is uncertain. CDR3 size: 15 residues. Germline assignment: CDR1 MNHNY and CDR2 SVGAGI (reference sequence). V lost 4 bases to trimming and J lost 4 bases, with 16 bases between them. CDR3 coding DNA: TGTGCCAGCAGTTTCCCCTCGGCATCCTCCTATGGCTACACCTTC. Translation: CASSFPSASSYGYTF.

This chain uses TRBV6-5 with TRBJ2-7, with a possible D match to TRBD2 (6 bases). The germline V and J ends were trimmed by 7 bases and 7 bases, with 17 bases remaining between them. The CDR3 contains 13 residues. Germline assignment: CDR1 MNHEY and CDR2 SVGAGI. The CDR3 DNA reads TGTGCCAGCACTCCGGGAAATGGAGGGGAGCAGTACTTC. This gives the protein CASTPGNGGEQYF.

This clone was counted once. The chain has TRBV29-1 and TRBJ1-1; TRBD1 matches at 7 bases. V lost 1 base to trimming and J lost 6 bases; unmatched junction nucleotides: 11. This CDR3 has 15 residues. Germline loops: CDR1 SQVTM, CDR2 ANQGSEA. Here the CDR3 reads CSVEVHPGGFAEAFF. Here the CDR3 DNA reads TGCAGCGTTGAAGTACATCCAGGGGGATTCGCTGAAGCTTTCTTT.

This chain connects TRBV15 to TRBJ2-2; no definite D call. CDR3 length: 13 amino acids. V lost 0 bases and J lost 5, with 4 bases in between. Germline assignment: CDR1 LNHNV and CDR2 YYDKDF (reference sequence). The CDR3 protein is CATSRERTGELFF. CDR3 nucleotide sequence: TGTGCCACCAGCAGAGAGCGGACCGGGGAGCTGTTTTTT.

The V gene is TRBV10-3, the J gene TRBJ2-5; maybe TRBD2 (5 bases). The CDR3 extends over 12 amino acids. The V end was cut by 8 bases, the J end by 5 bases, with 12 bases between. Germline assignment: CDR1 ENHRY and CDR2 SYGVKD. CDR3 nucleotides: TGTGCCATCTGGGATCCGGGGGAGACCCAGTACTTC. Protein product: CAIWDPGETQYF.

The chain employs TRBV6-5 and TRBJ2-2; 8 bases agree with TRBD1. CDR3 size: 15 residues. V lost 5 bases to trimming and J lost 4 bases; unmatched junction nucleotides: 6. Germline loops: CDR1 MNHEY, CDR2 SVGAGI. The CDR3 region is CASSRGQGSTGELFF. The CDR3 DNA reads TGTGCCAGCAGTCGCGGACAGGGCAGCACCGGGGAGCTGTTTTTT.

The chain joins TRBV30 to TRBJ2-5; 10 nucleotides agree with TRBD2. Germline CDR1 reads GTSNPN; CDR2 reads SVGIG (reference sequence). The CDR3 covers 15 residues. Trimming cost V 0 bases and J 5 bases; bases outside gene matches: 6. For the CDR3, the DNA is TGTGCCTGGAGTGTTGAAGCGGGGGGGCCTGAGACCCAGTACTTC. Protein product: CAWSVEAGGPETQYF.

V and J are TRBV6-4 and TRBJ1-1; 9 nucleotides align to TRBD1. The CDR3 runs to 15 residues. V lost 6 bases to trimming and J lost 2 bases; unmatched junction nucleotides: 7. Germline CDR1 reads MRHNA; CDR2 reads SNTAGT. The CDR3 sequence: CASSEGQGSNTEAFF. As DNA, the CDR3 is TGTGCCAGCAGCGAAGGACAGGGGTCAAACACTGAAGCTTTCTTT.

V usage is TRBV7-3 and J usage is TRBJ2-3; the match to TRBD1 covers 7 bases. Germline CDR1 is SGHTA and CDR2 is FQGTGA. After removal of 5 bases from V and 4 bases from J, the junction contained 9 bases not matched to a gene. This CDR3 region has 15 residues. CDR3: CASSRGRGPADTQYF. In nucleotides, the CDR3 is TGTGCCAGCAGCCGCGGAAGGGGGCCGGCAGATACGCAGTATTTT.

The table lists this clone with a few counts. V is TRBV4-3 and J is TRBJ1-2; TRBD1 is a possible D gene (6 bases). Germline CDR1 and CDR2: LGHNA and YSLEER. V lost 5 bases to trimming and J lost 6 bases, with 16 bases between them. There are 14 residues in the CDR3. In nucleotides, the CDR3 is TGCGCCAGCAGCAGAGGGGGGGGCGAAGATGGCTACACCTTC. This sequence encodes CASSRGGGEDGYTF.

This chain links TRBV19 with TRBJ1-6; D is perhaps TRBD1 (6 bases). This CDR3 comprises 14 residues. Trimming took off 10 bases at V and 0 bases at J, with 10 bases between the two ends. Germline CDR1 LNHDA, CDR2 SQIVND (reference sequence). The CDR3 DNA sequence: TGTGCCACCCAAGGGGGCTCCTATAATTCACCCCTCCACTTT. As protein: CATQGGSYNSPLHF.

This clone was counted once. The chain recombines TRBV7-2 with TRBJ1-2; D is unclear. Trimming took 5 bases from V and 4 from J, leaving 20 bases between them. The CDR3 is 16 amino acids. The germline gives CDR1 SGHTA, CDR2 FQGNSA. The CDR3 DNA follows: TGTGCCAGCAGCACCTTTTCATCCACCTCCCTCTATGGCTACACCTTC. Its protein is CASSTFSSTSLYGYTF.

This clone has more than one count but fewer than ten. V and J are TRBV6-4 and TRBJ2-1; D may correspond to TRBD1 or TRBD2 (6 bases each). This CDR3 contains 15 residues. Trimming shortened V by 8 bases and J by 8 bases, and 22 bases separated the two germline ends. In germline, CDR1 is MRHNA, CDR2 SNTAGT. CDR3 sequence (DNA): TGTGCCAGCCAACGGGAAGGGGGGCTTCAGGATGAGCAGTTCTTC. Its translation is CASQREGGLQDEQFF.

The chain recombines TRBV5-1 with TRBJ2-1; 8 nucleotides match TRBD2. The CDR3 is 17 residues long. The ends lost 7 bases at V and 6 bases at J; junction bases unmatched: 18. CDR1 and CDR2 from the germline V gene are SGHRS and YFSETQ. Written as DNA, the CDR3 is TGCGCCAGCTGCATAGGGACTAGTCCAATTCTCTTCAATGAGCAGTTCTTC. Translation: CASCIGTSPILFNEQFF.

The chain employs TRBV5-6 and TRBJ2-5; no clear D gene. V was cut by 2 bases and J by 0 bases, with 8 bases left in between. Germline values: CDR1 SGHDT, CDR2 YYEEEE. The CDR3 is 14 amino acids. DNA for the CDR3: TGTGCCAGCAGCTTAATTACAAACCAAGAGACCCAGTACTTC. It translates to CASSLITNQETQYF.

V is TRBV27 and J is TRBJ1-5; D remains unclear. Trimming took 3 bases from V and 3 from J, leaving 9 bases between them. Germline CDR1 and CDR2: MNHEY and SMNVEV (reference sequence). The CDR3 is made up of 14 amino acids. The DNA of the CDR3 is TGTGCCAGCAGTTTCGGGCACCCCAATCAGCCCCAGCATTTT. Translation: CASSFGHPNQPQHF.

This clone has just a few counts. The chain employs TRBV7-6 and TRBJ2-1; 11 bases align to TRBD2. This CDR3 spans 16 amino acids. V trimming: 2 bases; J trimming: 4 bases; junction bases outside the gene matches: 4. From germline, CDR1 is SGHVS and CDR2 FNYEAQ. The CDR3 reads CASSLTSGGGYNEQFF. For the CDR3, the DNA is TGTGCCAGCAGCTTAACTAGCGGGGGCGGGTACAATGAGCAGTTCTTC.

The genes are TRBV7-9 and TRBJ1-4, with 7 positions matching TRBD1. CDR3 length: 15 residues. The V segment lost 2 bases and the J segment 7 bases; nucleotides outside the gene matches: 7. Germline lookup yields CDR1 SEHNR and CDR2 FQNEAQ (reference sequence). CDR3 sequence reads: CASSLRSGGSEKLFF. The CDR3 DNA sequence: TGTGCCAGCAGCTTACGATCAGGGGGGAGTGAAAAACTGTTTTTT.